These 9 T cell receptor beta chains came from one sample sequenced in a study of shared clonotypes between healthy human individuals. The repertoire was sequenced with immunoSEQ multiplex PCR; TCRdb's copy has only in-frame clones and lacks some. The sample holds millions of clones, roughly 96% seen once. Sequencing input: naive CD4+ T cells sorted from blood. Regarding subset: CD45RA+ positively selected. These receptor sequences come from a man aged 18 to 30 in good health.

This chain links TRBV9 with TRBJ2-7; 7 nucleotides align to TRBD1. The CDR3 runs to 15 residues. CDR1 SGDLS and CDR2 YYNGEE come from the germline V gene. V lost 3 bases, J lost 0 bases, and 6 bases stayed unmatched. This CDR3 is CASSAQTGYSYEQYF. The CDR3 bases are TGTGCCAGCAGCGCCCAGACAGGGTACTCCTACGAGCAGTACTTC.

This clone has just one count. The chain combines TRBV11-2 with TRBJ1-1, with D maybe TRBD1 (6 bases). V gave up 4 bases and J gave up 1 base, with 16 bases separating them. There are 16 residues in the CDR3. The germline V gene has CDR1 SGHAT and CDR2 FQNNGV. The CDR3 sequence: CASSSILGGRNTEAFF. CDR3 bases: TGTGCCAGCAGCTCAATCCTAGGGGGGAGGAACACTGAAGCTTTCTTT.

This sequence joins TRBV19 and TRBJ2-5, with D tentatively TRBD1 (6 bases). V gave up 5 bases and J gave up 2 bases, with 9 bases separating them. Germline V lookup: CDR1 LNHDA, CDR2 SQIVND (reference sequence). This CDR3 has 13 residues. CDR3 coding DNA: TGTGCCAGTAGTGCACAGGGACAAGAGACCCAGTACTTC. As protein: CASSAQGQETQYF.

The chain joins TRBV7-2 to TRBJ2-7, with TRBD2 matching 12 bases. Trimming at V came to 4 bases and at J to 4 bases, leaving 5 bases not matched to a gene. The CDR3 sequence is 15 residues long. Germline-derived CDR1 and CDR2 are SGHTA and FQGNSA. CDR3 in DNA: TGTGCCAGCAGCTCCTCGACTAGCGGGGGTTACGAGCAGTACTTC. Translating gives CASSSSTSGGYEQYF.

The gene calls are TRBV2 and TRBJ1-4; D uncertain. The germline CDR1 and CDR2 sequences are SNHLY and FYNNEI. Trimming left V 7 bases short and J 12 bases short, with 15 bases between. This CDR3 region has 12 residues. CDR3: CASKFPIRELFF. CDR3 DNA: TGTGCCAGCAAGTTCCCCATAAGGGAACTGTTTTTT.

The chain employs TRBV7-2 and TRBJ2-5, with D perhaps TRBD2 (6 bases). V lost 1 base to trimming and J lost 1 base, with 13 bases between them. The germline V gene encodes CDR1 SGHTA and CDR2 FQGNSA. CDR3 length: 16 amino acids. The CDR3 DNA follows: TGTGCCAGCAGCTTAGGATTGGGGGGAGTCCAAGAGACCCAGTACTTC. Translated: CASSLGLGGVQETQYF.

V gene TRBV4-2 combines with J gene TRBJ2-2; weak D call: TRBD1 (6 bases). The V gene lost 0 bases and the J gene lost 4 bases, with 6 bases spanning the gap. The CDR3 has 14 amino acids. Germline loops: CDR1 LGHNA, CDR2 YNFKEQ. The CDR3 sequence is CASSQEGGTGELFF. In DNA, the CDR3 is TGTGCCAGCAGCCAAGAAGGGGGCACCGGGGAGCTGTTTTTT.

The rearrangement joins TRBV4-1 to TRBJ1-2; no definite D call. Trimming pared 1 base from V and 3 bases from J, leaving 9 bases between. The germline V gene has CDR1 MGHRA and CDR2 YSYEKL. This CDR3 spans 14 amino acids. The CDR3 is CASSQAVTDYGYTF. The CDR3 DNA sequence: TGCGCCAGCAGCCAAGCCGTGACGGACTATGGCTACACCTTC.

On this clone: Other nucleotide sequences in the sample specify the same CDR3. The V and J genes are TRBV7-2 and TRBJ2-2; 7 bases match TRBD1. CDR1 is SGHTA, CDR2 FQGNSA, per germline. The CDR3 has 13 residues. V lost 5 bases and J lost 7; bases outside the gene matches: 4. CDR3 region: CASSLRQGGELFF. The CDR3 nucleotides are TGTGCCAGCAGCCTACGACAGGGCGGGGAGCTGTTTTTT. Based on the CDR3 plus reference TRBV7-2 and TRBJ2-2, the full variable domain is GAGVSQSPSNKVTEKGKDVELRCDPISGHTALYWYRQSLGQGLEFLIYFQGNSAPDKSGLPSDRFSAERTGGSVSTLTIQRTQQEDSAVYLCASSLRQGGELFFGEGSRLTVL.